The source of this T cell receptor (beta chain) is a study of cytomegalovirus exposure and HLA in healthy donors. Study-level points and caveats: The classifier was said to identify cytomegalovirus status with high specificity and sensitivity.

With V trimmed by 2 bases and J by 7 bases, 13 bases remained unmatched. Per germline, CDR1 MNHEY and CDR2 SVGAGI. The CDR3 contains 16 residues. Of note for this clone: Antigen specificity is unknown.

The PCR contained 60 Vbeta and 13 Jbeta primers. Original methodology: A follow-up analysis tallied tens of millions of unique TCR beta chains, 9 million to 11 million shared. The assay was immunoSEQ multiplex PCR, and TCRdb's table has in-frame clones only and misses some. That table furnishes V, J and clone size, whereas the DNA furnished D and trimming. This listing includes tens of thousands of clones. These donors counted as nominally healthy when sampled, but unrecorded immune exposures were likely. The sample comprised PBMCs. This chain connects TRBV6-5 to TRBJ2-7; 8 bases match TRBD1. The sequence was collected from a woman in her forties or fifties in good health and CMV-seropositive. The CDR3 DNA sequence: TGTGCCAGCAGTTACGAGTCCAGGGGGCGCGAAAGGGAGCAGTACTTC. Residues: CASSYESRGREREQYF.